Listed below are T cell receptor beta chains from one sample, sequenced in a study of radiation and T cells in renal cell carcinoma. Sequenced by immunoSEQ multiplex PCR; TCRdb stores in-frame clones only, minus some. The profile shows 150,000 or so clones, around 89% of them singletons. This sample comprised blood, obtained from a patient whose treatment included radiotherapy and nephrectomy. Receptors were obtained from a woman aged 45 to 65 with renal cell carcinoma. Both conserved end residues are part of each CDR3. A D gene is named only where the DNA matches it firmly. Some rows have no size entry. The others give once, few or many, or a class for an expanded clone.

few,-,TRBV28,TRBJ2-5,CASSEGGETQYF,TGTGCCAGCAGTGAGGGCGGGGAGACCCAGTACTTC
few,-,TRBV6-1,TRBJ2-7,CASTHYSYEQYF,TGTGCCAGCACGCACTACTCCTACGAGCAGTACTTC
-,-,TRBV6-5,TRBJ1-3,CASSYLGSSGNTIYF,TGTGCCAGCAGTTACCTCGGAAGCTCTGGAAACACCATATATTTT
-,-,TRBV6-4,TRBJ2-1,CASSDGLRGSSYNEQFF,TGTGCCAGCAGTGACGGCCTTCGGGGGAGCTCCTACAATGAGCAGTTCTTC
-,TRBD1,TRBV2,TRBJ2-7,CASTRTGGSYEQYF,TGTGCCAGCACCCGGACAGGGGGCTCCTACGAGCAGTACTTC
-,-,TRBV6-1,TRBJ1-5,CASSEALPEEGWYQPQHF,TGTGCCAGCAGTGAAGCGCTTCCGGAGGAGGGGTGGTACCAGCCCCAGCATTTT
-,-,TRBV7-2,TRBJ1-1,CASSLRRNTEAFF,TGTGCCAGCAGCTTACGGCGGAACACTGAAGCTTTCTTT
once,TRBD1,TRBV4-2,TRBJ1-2,CASSIEQGGAGPYGYTF,TGTGCCAGCAGCATCGAACAGGGGGGGGCAGGACCCTATGGCTACACCTTC
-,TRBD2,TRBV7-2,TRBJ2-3,CASSLGLAADTQYF,TGTGCCAGCAGCTTAGGTCTAGCGGCAGATACGCAGTATTTT
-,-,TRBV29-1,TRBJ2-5,CSVGGDFQRTQYF,TGCAGCGTTGGGGGGGACTTCCAGAGAACCCAGTACTTC
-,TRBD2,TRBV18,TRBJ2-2,CASSRTASGGQNTGELFF,TGTGCCAGCTCCCGAACGGCTAGCGGGGGCCAAAACACCGGGGAGCTGTTTTTT
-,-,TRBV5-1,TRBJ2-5,CASSTGNSQETQYF,TGCGCCAGCAGCACCGGAAACTCTCAAGAGACCCAGTACTTC
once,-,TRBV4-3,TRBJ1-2,CASSRMVGVDNYGYTF,TGCGCCAGCAGCCGGATGGTGGGGGTTGATAACTATGGCTACACCTTC
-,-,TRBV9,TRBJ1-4,CASSVMDGFEKLFF,TGTGCCAGCAGCGTTATGGACGGGTTTGAAAAACTGTTTTTT
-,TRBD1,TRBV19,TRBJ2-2,CASSPTGPGELFF,TGTGCCAGTAGTCCGACAGGGCCCGGGGAGCTGTTTTTT
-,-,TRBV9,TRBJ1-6,CASSPDPTPPLHF,TGTGCCAGCAGCCCGGACCCTACCCCACCCCTCCACTTT
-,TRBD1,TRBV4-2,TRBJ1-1,CASSHGGQGAFVAFF,TGTGCCAGCAGCCATGGGGGACAGGGGGCGTTTGTGGCTTTCTTT
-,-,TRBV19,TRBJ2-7,CASSLVETYEQYF,TGTGCCAGTTCCCTCGTTGAAACCTACGAGCAGTACTTC
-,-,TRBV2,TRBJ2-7,CASSNGQIAYEQYF,TGTGCCAGCAGTAATGGACAGATAGCCTACGAGCAGTACTTC
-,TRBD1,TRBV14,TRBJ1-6,CASSPQDRDISPLHF,TGTGCCAGCAGCCCACAGGACAGGGACATTTCACCCCTCCACTTT
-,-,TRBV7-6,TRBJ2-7,CASSLGQGVRYEQYF,TGTGCCAGCAGCTTAGGGCAGGGCGTAAGGTACGAGCAGTACTTC
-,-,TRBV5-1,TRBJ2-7,CASSPDSDRTYEQYF,TGCGCCAGCAGCCCGGATTCGGACCGGACCTACGAGCAGTACTTC
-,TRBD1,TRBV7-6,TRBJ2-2,CASSPRTGTGTGELFF,TGTGCCAGCAGCCCAAGGACAGGCACGGGCACCGGGGAGCTGTTTTTT
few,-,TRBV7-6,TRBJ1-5,CASSLGTGLTNQPQHF,TGTGCCAGCAGCTTAGGCACAGGCTTAACGAATCAGCCCCAGCATTTT
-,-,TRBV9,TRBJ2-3,CASSVGIAVDTQYF,TGTGCCAGCAGCGTAGGGATAGCAGTAGATACGCAGTATTTT
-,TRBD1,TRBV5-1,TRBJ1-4,CASRPGGNEKLFF,TGCGCCAGCAGACCAGGGGGGAATGAAAAACTGTTTTTT
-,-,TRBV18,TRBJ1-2,CASSPTTGPNYGYTF,TGTGCCAGCTCACCTACAACAGGGCCTAACTATGGCTACACCTTC
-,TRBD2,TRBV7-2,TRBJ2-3,CASSLTRLAGGRGDTQYF,TGTGCCAGCAGCTTAACCCGGCTAGCGGGGGGGCGGGGAGATACGCAGTATTTT